The TCR beta chain described here comes from a study of beta chain features in type 1 diabetes (dated by TCRdb to 2017 to 2018). In the study overall: Mean age, gender distribution, total cell number and subset yield did not differ between patients and healthy donors. A total of just under 110,000,000 sorted cells were examined across all samples, and RNA yield correlated strongly with the number of cells per subset. The study compared TCRB repertoires of sorted circulating CD4+ T cell subsets between recently diagnosed type 1 diabetes patients and matched healthy donors. Regulatory and stem cell-like memory subsets were isolated from only 8 patients and roughly eight healthy donors, whereas naive and central memory subsets came from all 30 or so donors.

Notes on this clone: What this receptor recognizes is not known. The input lacks base qualities; no much larger clone sits a single base away.

What the research found in general, with its limitations: A moderate but significant shortening of TCRB CDR3 length was observed in type 1 diabetes patients in all four CD4+ subsets. Because cDNA was sequenced instead of genomic DNA, highly expressing activated cells could be over-represented, though the groups showed no difference in activation or CD3 levels. At VDJ recombination sites, patients with type 1 diabetes made fewer insertions and deleted more nucleotides, a pattern implying thymic rearrangement abnormalities. Because the HLA sub-analyses included only small numbers of individuals, any influence of HLA type on TCRB rearrangement was left unresolved. Shorter templates might be favored by PCR, yet because patient and control samples were amplified and corrected together, any such skew would affect both groups equally. Naive, central memory and regulatory TCRB repertoires appeared to be more similar among patients than among healthy donors.

The germline V gene (reference sequence) gives CDR1 as SEHNR and CDR2 as FQNEAQ. Cut back by 2 bases and 2 bases, the V and J ends lie 4 bases apart. From the cysteine through the phenylalanine, the CDR3 covers 12 amino acids. Only the CDR3 DNA is retained, 36 bases long and in frame from the first base. Each donor gave one peripheral blood draw, averaging roughly 120 mL, which was collected into heparinised tubes. Using a panel that included CD45RO, CCR7, CD25, CD127, CD95 and CD27, naive, central memory, regulatory and stem cell-like memory CD4+ T cells were sorted on a BD FACSAria II. A purity above 98% was achieved for all sorted populations. PBMCs were isolated right away by Lymphoprep density gradient centrifugation and were stained directly, without culture. Samples were stained and sorted in pairs, with one healthy donor and one patient per experiment, so that batch effects were minimized.

The High Capacity cDNA Reverse Transcription Kit was used to reverse transcribe all of the isolated RNA, meaning that expressed TCRB transcripts were what got sequenced. Deep immunoSEQ sequencing was applied to naive, central memory and regulatory T cell samples, giving an average of around 4 million total reads per sample. Sorted cells were lysed in RLT buffer and RNA was extracted with DNase-treated RNeasy Micro or Mini kits, depending on cell number. To prevent cross-contamination, every cell subset was processed on its own, while patient and healthy donor samples were processed together. The immunoSEQ multiplex PCR was used to amplify TCRB sequences from cDNA, generating 87-bp fragments that spanned the CDR3 region. Sequencing of the amplicons was performed on the Illumina HiSeq platform. As for the authors' bioinformatics: Synthetic template baselines were used to correct PCR bias computationally, reads within Hamming distance 2 were collapsed, and singletons that could not be merged were discarded. Reads were aligned to IMGT to assign V, D and J genes, CDR3 length, and insertions or deletions at six rearrangement sites. Within each subset, clonotype counts were normalized to the number of sorted cells before true diversity and Gini coefficients were calculated with the tcR R package. The overlap coefficient, calculated on TCRB nucleotide sequences, was used to measure repertoire sharing. The table comes from immuneACCESS by way of TCRdb, which keeps in-frame sequences with V and J called. Part of the clones is missing from these tables; in studies checked, under half for an unresolved V gene and the rest for unknown reasons. The V and J calls and the clone size are those of that table, but D and trimming were determined from the DNA. Counted in this sample were 300,000 to 400,000 clones; around 9.3% of them appeared once. The ten most abundant clones make up around 1% of the sample.

Specimen: central memory CD4+ T cells from blood. The TCR comes from a man aged 30 to 45 with type 1 diabetes. This receptor chain uses TRBV7-9 and TRBJ2-7; no D gene can be assigned with confidence. In nucleotide form, the sequence is TGTGCCAGCAGCTTATCCGCCTACGAGCAGTACTTC. It translates as CASSLSAYEQYF.